This TCR beta chain emerged from a study of human T cells and chemical hapten exposure. The wider study: 2% DPC applied to a roughly 2 cm by roughly 2 cm arm area sensitized donors. Study-level points and caveats: There was no change with DPC sensitization in TCRs above 1 in 1000 frequency. Counts of expanded TCRs at PT1 were positively correlated with patch test score.

Time point indicated: patch test 2, 6 weeks after DPC sensitization. Treatment given: therapeutic diphenylcyclopropenone sensitization with weekly scalp DPC. The donor pool consisted of alopecia patients aged 18 to 70 years, considered suitable for DPC. From the RACE reads, TCRdb called clonotypes with MiXCR, one entry per CDR3 protein. The repertoire holds 350,000 to 400,000 distinct CDR3 sequences, just under 6.5% seen once, with about 5.4% in the top ten. Germline V gives CDR1 SQVTM, CDR2 ANQGSEA. V lost 5 bases and J lost 6; bases outside the gene matches: 3. The CDR3 length is 12 residues. This clonotype has at least ten counts. Its matching antigen is unknown.

The sequences come from whole blood, collected in connection with sensitization to the hapten diphenylcyclopropenone (DPC). J is TRBJ1-1 and V is TRBV29-1; 10 bases align to TRBD1. The TCR sequence derives from a woman between 18 and 29 years old with alopecia areata. Some clones in this sample may be carry-over from other donors' samples. In nucleotides, the CDR3 is TGCAGCGTTTTCGACAGGGGGCCTGAAGCTTTCTTT. Translation gives CSVFDRGPEAFF.